Sequencing of this T cell receptor beta chain was carried out in a study of cytomegalovirus exposure and HLA in healthy donors. There are 15 residues in the CDR3. V dropped 6 bases and J dropped 2; count of bases not matched to a gene: 6. Germline CDR1 LNHDA, CDR2 SQIVND (reference sequence). The PCR ran on 60 Vbeta and 13 Jbeta primers. The assay was immunoSEQ multiplex PCR, and TCRdb's table has in-frame clones only and misses some. This sample carries around 140,000 clones, approximately 80% of them seen once, and the ten largest clones take approximately 1.6%. The gene calls are TRBV19 and TRBJ2-3; the match to TRBD2 covers 9 bases. The TCR was taken from a female donor in good health and CMV-seronegative. Sequencing used PBMCs. CDR3 sequence: CASRVTSGPTDTQYF. Written as DNA, the CDR3 is TGTGCCAGTAGGGTCACTAGCGGGCCCACAGATACGCAGTATTTT. Drawing the rest from reference TRBV19 and TRBJ2-3, the complete variable domain is DGGITQSPKYLFRKEGQNVTLSCEQNLNHDAMYWYRQDPGQGLRLIYYSQIVNDFQKGDIAEGYSVSREKKESFPLTVTSAQKNPTAFYLCASRVTSGPTDTQYFGPGTRLTVL.